This is a list of T cell receptor beta chains from one sample in a study of CD8 T cells in ankylosing spondylitis. TCRdb reprocessed the 5' RACE reads via MiXCR and lists one record per CDR3 protein. Among fewer than 500,000 distinct CDR3 sequences listed, roughly 25% were seen once. The sequenced sample consisted of blood, either unsorted or a sorted T cell fraction (not recorded which). The receptors shown here come from a male donor with ankylosing spondylitis. The CDR3 runs from the conserved cysteine through the conserved F or W. A D gene is named only where the DNA matches it firmly. A row's size may be missing; if present it is once, few, many or a size class.

TRBV2,14,TRBJ2-3,-,-,TGTGCCAGCAACAGACAGACTAGCACAGATACGCAGTATTTT,CASNRQTSTDTQYF
TRBV20-1,15,TRBJ1-1,-,-,TGCAGTGCTAGAGTCCCGGGACACTCGAACACTGAAGCTTTCTTT,CSARVPGHSNTEAFF
TRBV12-3/TRBV12-4,14,TRBJ1-5,few,-,TGTGCCAGCAGTAAGGTATGGGGCAATCAGCCCCAGCATTTT,CASSKVWGNQPQHF
TRBV19,13,TRBJ1-3,once,-,TGTGCCAGTGGGACCCTTTCTTGGAACACCATATATTTT,CASGTLSWNTIYF
TRBV6-2/TRBV6-3,17,TRBJ2-7,few,-,TGTGCCAGCAGCCTCCCGGGTCTCCGGAAGAGGCCATACGAGCAGTACTTC,CASSLPGLRKRPYEQYF
TRBV12-3/TRBV12-4,13,TRBJ1-2,-,-,TGTGCCAGCACCCCTTTAGGGAGATATGGCTACACCTTC,CASTPLGRYGYTF
TRBV7-2,14,TRBJ2-1,few,TRBD1,TGTGCCAGCACCCCACAGACAGGGGCTAATGAGCAGTTCTTC,CASTPQTGANEQFF
TRBV5-1,16,TRBJ2-2,few,TRBD1,TGCGCCACCAAACAAACAGGGGCTCGAAACACCGGGGAGCTGTTTTTT,CATKQTGARNTGELFF
TRBV29-1,13,TRBJ2-7,few,TRBD1,TGCAGCGTAGGCCGGACAGGGGACTACGAGCAGTACTTC,CSVGRTGDYEQYF
TRBV9,12,TRBJ1-2,few,-,TGTGCCAGCAGCGTACCTGGCTATGGCTACACCTTC,CASSVPGYGYTF
TRBV20-1,13,TRBJ1-5,-,-,TGCAGTGCTAGGGCGTCAGGCAATCAGCCCCAGCATTTT,CSARASGNQPQHF
TRBV5-6,14,TRBJ1-5,-,-,TGTGCCAGCAGCTTCTGGGGTTACGGGCAGCCCCAGCATTTT,CASSFWGYGQPQHF
TRBV20-1,13,TRBJ2-1,few,-,TGCAGTGCACAGAGGTCCCGGTGGCATGAGCAGTTCTTC,CSAQRSRWHEQFF